The clone carrying this TCR beta chain was seen more than once but under ten times. The antigen is not known. The data originate from a study of blood T cells in healthy people across ages. PBMCs, at least 7 million per sample, were isolated. Germline CDR1 is KGHSH and CDR2 is LQKENI. The V gene lost 2 bases and the J gene lost 0 bases, with 5 bases spanning the gap. There are 15 residues in the CDR3. The authors ran a second PCR of 7 to 11 cycles using a sample-barcoded 5' primer and a J-beta primer mix. Each cDNA molecule was tagged by a template-switch adaptor that had 12 random nucleotides. TCRdb reprocessed the 5' RACE reads with MiXCR, giving one entry per CDR3 protein. The sample lists roughly 800,000 distinct CDR3 sequences; 58% were seen once. Study findings and constraints: Fewer expanded clones and more diversity marked long-lived versus aged donors. Not knowing donor CMV status may have confounded expanded clonotype changes.

This sequence was found in a man aged 30-40 years in good health. Input material: blood. The chain is built from TRBV18 and TRBJ2-6; D gene unclear. CDR3 in DNA: TGTGCCAGCTCACCATTGGGCTCTGGGGCCAACGTCCTGACTTTC. This sequence encodes CASSPLGSGANVLTF.